Below are 15 T cell receptor beta chains sequenced from a single sample in a study of T-cell memory formation after mild COVID-19. TCRdb fed the 5' RACE reads into MiXCR, producing one record per CDR3 protein. The sample holds about 340,000 distinct CDR3 sequences, 10% to 15% seen once. The sample taken for sequencing was PBMCs or a T cell subset sorted from them (not recorded which). These receptors were collected from a man between 18 and 35 years old who had mild COVID-19 (a few samples of this study predate the infection). Cell type and time point are not known.

Many counts were recorded for this clonotype. This chain links TRBV15 with TRBJ2-1; either TRBD1 or TRBD2 may supply D (5 bases each). Germline-derived CDR1 and CDR2 are LNHNV and YYDKDF (reference sequence). This CDR3 is built from 17 residues. Trimming shortened V by 0 bases and J by 4 bases, and 16 bases separated the two germline ends. For the CDR3, the DNA is TGTGCCACCAGCAGAGACGCAGGGACCCAACCGTACAATGAGCAGTTCTTC. Residues: CATSRDAGTQPYNEQFF. The entire variable domain, with the rest obtained from reference TRBV15 and TRBJ2-1, is as follows: DAMVIQNPRYQVTQFGKPVTLSCSQTLNHNVMYWYQQKSSQAPKLLFHYYDKDFNNEADTPDNFQSRRPNTSFCFLDIRSPGLGDTAMYLCATSRDAGTQPYNEQFFGPGTRLTVL.

This chain links TRBV7-2 with TRBJ2-3; D gene uncertain. The germline V gene has CDR1 SGHTA and CDR2 FQGNSA. CDR3 length: 12 amino acids. The ends were cut back, 6 bases at V and 4 bases at J, with 8 bases in the middle. The CDR3 is CASRAQSDTQYF. Written as DNA, the CDR3 is TGTGCCAGCAGGGCGCAATCAGATACGCAGTATTTT. Full variable domain (remainder filled in from reference TRBV7-2 and TRBJ2-3): GAGVSQSPSNKVTEKGKDVELRCDPISGHTALYWYRQSLGQGLEFLIYFQGNSAPDKSGLPSDRFSAERTGGSVSTLTIQRTQQEDSAVYLCASRAQSDTQYFGPGTRLTVL.

This sequence joins TRBV28 and TRBJ1-2, with D possibly being TRBD1 (5 bases). The germline gives CDR1 MDHEN, CDR2 SYDVKM. V gave up 7 bases and J gave up 7 bases, with 13 bases separating them. This CDR3 spans 12 amino acids. CDR3 nucleotide sequence: TGTGCCAGCACCCCCAGGCAGGGTGGCTACACCTTC. The encoded protein is CASTPRQGGYTF.

The table lists this clonotype with many counts. V and J are TRBV14 and TRBJ2-4; TRBD2 might be the D (6 bases). The CDR3 covers 18 residues. Germline V CDR1 and CDR2: SGHDN, FVKESK. V lost 0 bases to trimming and J lost 0 bases, with 15 bases between them. DNA for the CDR3: TGTGCCAGCAGCCAAGATCCGGCTAGCGAAAGAGCCAAAAACATTCAGTACTTC. It codes for CASSQDPASERAKNIQYF.

This clonotype was counted between two and nine times. This chain connects TRBV27 to TRBJ2-7, with a tentative D call TRBD2 (5 bases). The CDR3 sequence is 13 residues long. CDR1 MNHEY and CDR2 SMNVEV come from the germline V gene (reference sequence). The ends were cut back, 0 bases at V and 6 bases at J, with 9 bases in the middle. CDR3 sequence reads: CASSLSPSTEQYV. CDR3 sequence (DNA): TGTGCCAGCAGTTTATCCCCTAGCACCGAGCAGTACGTC.

This clonotype came up many times. V gene TRBV5-1 combines with J gene TRBJ2-2, with D possibly being TRBD2 (5 bases). V dropped 0 bases and J dropped 6 bases, with 12 bases sitting between them. CDR1 and CDR2 from the germline V gene are SGHRS and YFSETQ. The CDR3 totals 15 residues. The CDR3 protein is CASSLDPGLAGELFF. Here the CDR3 DNA reads TGCGCCAGCAGCTTGGACCCGGGATTGGCCGGGGAGCTGTTTTTT.

The J gene is TRBJ1-1, the V gene TRBV7-3; D might be TRBD1 (5 bases). V was pared by 0 bases and J by 9 bases, with 8 bases between. This CDR3 region has 12 residues. The germline V gene encodes CDR1 SGHTA and CDR2 FQGTGA. Written as DNA, the CDR3 is TGTGCCAGCAGCTTAACGGGACGGAAAGCTTTCTTT. It is translated as CASSLTGRKAFF.

In this sample, this clonotype turned up many times. J is TRBJ2-1 and V is TRBV7-9; TRBD2 matches at 12 bases. The CDR3 has 16 residues. Trimming at V came to 7 bases and at J to 5 bases, leaving 9 bases not matched to a gene. Germline-derived CDR1 and CDR2 are SEHNR and FQNEAQ (reference sequence). CDR3 in amino acids: CASNFAGLAGNNEQFF. In DNA form, the CDR3 reads TGTGCCAGCAACTTCGCCGGACTAGCGGGGAACAATGAGCAGTTCTTC.

The chain recombines TRBV29-1 with TRBJ2-5; the match to TRBD2 covers 7 bases. CDR3 length equals 12 residues. Germline V gives CDR1 SQVTM, CDR2 ANQGSEA. V trimming: 4 bases; J trimming: 2 bases; junction bases outside the gene matches: 1. CDR3 nucleotide sequence: TGCAGCGTTGGGGGACTACAAGAGACCCAGTACTTC. Translated: CSVGGLQETQYF.

This clonotype has a handful of counts. The rearrangement uses TRBV7-2 and TRBJ2-6; 10 bases fit TRBD1. The germline gives CDR1 SGHTA, CDR2 FQGNSA. The CDR3 loop spans 17 amino acids. After removal of 7 bases from V and 0 bases from J, the junction contained 6 bases not matched to a gene. CDR3 protein: CASTRTGGFSGANVLTF. DNA for the CDR3: TGTGCCAGCACCCGGACAGGGGGGTTCTCTGGGGCCAACGTCCTGACTTTC.

The V and J genes are TRBV24-1 and TRBJ2-1; 9 bases are a match to TRBD1. The V gene end was trimmed by 4 bases and the J gene end by 10 bases; junction bases not matched to a gene: 7. The length of the CDR3 is 14 residues. The germline gives CDR1 KGHDR, CDR2 SFDVKD. This CDR3 reads CATSDKGQGQEQFF. The CDR3 DNA sequence: TGTGCCACCAGTGACAAGGGACAGGGCCAGGAGCAGTTCTTC.

The chain couples TRBV4-3 to TRBJ1-5, with D uncertain. Germline V gene data show CDR1 as LGHNA and CDR2 as YSLEER. This CDR3 is built from 13 residues. Trimming cost V 3 bases and J 7 bases, with 10 bases left between them. CDR3 DNA: TGCGCCAGCAGCCAGGGAGTGATGCAGCCCCAGCATTTT. The encoded protein is CASSQGVMQPQHF.

This clonotype came up a few times. This sequence joins TRBV27 and TRBJ1-1; TRBD1 aligns across 9 bases. After removal of 5 bases from V and 5 bases from J, the junction contained 9 bases not matched to a gene. The CDR3 extends over 15 amino acids. Germline-derived CDR1 and CDR2 are MNHEY and SMNVEV (reference sequence). The CDR3 protein is CASSLQQGAETEAFF. In DNA form, the CDR3 reads TGTGCCAGCAGTCTACAACAGGGGGCGGAAACTGAAGCTTTCTTT.

This clonotype has just a few counts. The chain carries TRBV4-1 and TRBJ1-4; the D gene is possibly TRBD1 (6 bases). Per germline, CDR1 MGHRA and CDR2 YSYEKL. The CDR3 contains 18 residues. Trimming removed 0 bases from V and 2 bases from J, with 16 bases in between. The CDR3 region is CASSQENFHTGTNEKLFF. As DNA, the CDR3 is TGCGCCAGCAGCCAAGAAAATTTCCACACAGGGACTAATGAAAAACTGTTTTTT.

This clonotype was detected a few times. The chain joins TRBV18 to TRBJ1-5; 8 bases fit TRBD1. CDR1 KGHSH and CDR2 LQKENI come from the germline V gene. Unmatched junction bases numbered 4, after V lost 3 bases and J lost 6 bases. CDR3 length: 14 residues. The DNA for the CDR3 is TGTGCCAGCTCACCCGGACAGGGTCTTCAGCCCCAGCATTTT. The encoded protein is CASSPGQGLQPQHF.